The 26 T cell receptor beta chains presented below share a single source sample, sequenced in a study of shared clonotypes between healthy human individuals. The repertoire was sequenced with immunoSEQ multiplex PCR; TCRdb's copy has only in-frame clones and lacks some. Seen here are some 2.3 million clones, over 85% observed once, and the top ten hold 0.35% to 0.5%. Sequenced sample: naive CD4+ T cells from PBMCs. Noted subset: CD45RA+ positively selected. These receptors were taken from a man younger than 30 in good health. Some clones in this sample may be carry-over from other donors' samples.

The CDR3 here is CSVTGQGSGYTF. CDR3 sequence (DNA): TGCAGCGTCACGGGACAGGGTTCCGGCTACACCTTC. The rearrangement uses TRBV29-1 and TRBJ1-2, with TRBD1 matching over 9 bases. This CDR3 is 12 amino acids long. V lost 6 bases to trimming and J lost 8 bases; unmatched junction nucleotides: 7. Germline V gene lookup returns CDR1 SQVTM and CDR2 ANQGSEA.

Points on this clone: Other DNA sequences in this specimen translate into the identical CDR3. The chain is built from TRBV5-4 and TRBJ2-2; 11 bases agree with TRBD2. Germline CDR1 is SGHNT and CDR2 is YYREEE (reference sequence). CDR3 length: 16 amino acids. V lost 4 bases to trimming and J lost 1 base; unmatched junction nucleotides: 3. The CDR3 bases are TGTGCCAGCAGCCTTGGGACTAGCGGGAACACCGGGGAGCTGTTTTTT. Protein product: CASSLGTSGNTGELFF.

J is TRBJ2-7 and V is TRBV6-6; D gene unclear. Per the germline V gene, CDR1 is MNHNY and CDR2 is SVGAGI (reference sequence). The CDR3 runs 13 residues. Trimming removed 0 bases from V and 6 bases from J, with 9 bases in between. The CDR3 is CASSYSSSGEQYF. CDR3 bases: TGTGCCAGCAGTTACTCGAGTTCGGGCGAGCAGTACTTC.

The CDR3 sequence: CASSYDYYNEQFF. The CDR3, as DNA: TGTGCCAGCAGTTATGACTATTACAATGAGCAGTTCTTC. V is TRBV6-5 and J is TRBJ2-1; D is perhaps TRBD2 (5 bases). CDR3 size: 13 residues. The germline V gene has CDR1 MNHEY and CDR2 SVGAGI. V was cut by 3 bases and J by 4 bases, with 7 bases left in between.

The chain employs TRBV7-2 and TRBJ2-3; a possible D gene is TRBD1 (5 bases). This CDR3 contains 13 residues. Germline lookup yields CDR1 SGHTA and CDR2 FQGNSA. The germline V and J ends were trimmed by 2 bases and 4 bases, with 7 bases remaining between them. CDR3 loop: CASSLPGSDTQYF. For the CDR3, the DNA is TGTGCCAGCAGCTTACCAGGGTCAGATACGCAGTATTTT.

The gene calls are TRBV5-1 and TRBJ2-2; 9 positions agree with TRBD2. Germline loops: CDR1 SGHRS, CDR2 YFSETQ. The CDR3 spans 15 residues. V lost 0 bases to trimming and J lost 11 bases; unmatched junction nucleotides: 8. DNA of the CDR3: TGCGCCAGCAGCTTGGAGTCTAGCGGGATTGTAGAGCTGTTTTTT. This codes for CASSLESSGIVELFF. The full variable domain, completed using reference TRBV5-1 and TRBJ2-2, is KAGVTQTPRYLIKTRGQQVTLSCSPISGHRSVSWYQQTPGQGLQFLFEYFSETQRNKGNFPGRFSGRQFSNSRSEMNVSTLELGDSALYLCASSLESSGIVELFFGEGSRLTVL.

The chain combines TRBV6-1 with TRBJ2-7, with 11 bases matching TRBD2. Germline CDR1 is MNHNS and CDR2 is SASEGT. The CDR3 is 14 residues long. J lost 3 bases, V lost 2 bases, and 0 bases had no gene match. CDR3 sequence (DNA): TGTGCCAGCAGTGAACTAGCGGGAGGCTACGAGCAGTACTTC. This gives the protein CASSELAGGYEQYF.

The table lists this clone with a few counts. Here the CDR3 reads CASSPGRYYGYTF. The CDR3 region has the DNA TGTGCCAGCAGCCCCGGACGGTACTATGGCTACACCTTC. The chain carries TRBV14 and TRBJ1-2; D remains ambiguous. Trimming pared 4 bases from V and 3 bases from J, leaving 9 bases between. The CDR3 loop spans 13 amino acids. Germline V CDR1 and CDR2: SGHDN, FVKESK.

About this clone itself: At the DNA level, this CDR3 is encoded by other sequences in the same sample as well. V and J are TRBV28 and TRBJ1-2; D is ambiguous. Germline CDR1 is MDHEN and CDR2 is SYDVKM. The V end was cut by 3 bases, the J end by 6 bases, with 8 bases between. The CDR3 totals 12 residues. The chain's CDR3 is CASSFRVDGYTF. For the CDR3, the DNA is TGTGCCAGCAGTTTTAGGGTAGATGGCTACACCTTC.

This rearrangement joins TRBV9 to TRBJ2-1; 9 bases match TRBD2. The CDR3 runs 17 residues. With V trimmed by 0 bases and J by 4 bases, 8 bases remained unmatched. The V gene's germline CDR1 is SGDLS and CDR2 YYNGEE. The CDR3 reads CASSVAQAGGSYNEQFF. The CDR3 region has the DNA TGTGCCAGCAGCGTAGCTCAGGCGGGAGGGTCGTACAATGAGCAGTTCTTC.

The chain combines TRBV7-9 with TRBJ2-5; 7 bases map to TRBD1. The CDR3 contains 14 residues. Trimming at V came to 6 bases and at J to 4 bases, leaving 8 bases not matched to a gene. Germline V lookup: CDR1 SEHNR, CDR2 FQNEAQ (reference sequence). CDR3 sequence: CASRLTGAVETQYF. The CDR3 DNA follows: TGTGCCAGCAGGCTAACAGGGGCGGTAGAGACCCAGTACTTC.

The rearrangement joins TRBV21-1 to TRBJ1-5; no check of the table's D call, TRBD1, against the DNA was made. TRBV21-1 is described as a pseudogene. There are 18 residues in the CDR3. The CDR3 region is CASSKTAGTRRSNQPQHF. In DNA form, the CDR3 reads TGTGCCAGCAGCAAAACCGCAGGGACAAGGAGGAGCAATCAGCCCCAGCATTTT.

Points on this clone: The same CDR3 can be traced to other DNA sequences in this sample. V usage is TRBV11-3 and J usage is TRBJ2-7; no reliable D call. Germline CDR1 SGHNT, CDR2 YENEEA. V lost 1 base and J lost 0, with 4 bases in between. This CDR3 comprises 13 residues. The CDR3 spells CASSLGVSYEQYF. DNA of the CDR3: TGTGCCAGCAGCTTAGGAGTCTCCTACGAGCAGTACTTC.

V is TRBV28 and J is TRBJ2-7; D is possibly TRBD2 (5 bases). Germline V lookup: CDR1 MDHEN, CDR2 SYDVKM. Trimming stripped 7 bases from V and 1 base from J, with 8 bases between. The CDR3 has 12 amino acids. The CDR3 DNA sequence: TGTGCCAGCACTAGCATTTCCTACGAGCAGTACTTC. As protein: CASTSISYEQYF.

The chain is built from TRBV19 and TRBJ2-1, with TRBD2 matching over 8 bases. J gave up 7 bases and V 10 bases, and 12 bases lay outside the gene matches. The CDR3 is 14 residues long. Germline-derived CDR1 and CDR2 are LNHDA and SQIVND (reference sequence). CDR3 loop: CATRGSGSRNEQFF. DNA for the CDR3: TGTGCCACACGAGGGAGCGGGAGTCGGAATGAGCAGTTCTTC.

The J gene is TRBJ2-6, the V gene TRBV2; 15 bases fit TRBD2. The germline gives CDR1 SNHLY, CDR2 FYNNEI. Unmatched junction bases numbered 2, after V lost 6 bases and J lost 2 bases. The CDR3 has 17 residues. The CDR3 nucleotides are TGTGCCAGCAGGGGGACTAGCGGGAGGACTGGGGCCAACGTCCTGACTTTC. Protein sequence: CASRGTSGRTGANVLTF.

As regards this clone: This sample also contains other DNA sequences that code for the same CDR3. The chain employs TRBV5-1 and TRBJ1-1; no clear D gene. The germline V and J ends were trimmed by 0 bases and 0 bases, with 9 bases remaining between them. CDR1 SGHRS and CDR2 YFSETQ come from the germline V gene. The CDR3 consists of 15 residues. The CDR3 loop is CASSLAAGVNTEAFF. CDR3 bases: TGCGCCAGCAGCTTGGCCGCAGGAGTGAACACTGAAGCTTTCTTT.

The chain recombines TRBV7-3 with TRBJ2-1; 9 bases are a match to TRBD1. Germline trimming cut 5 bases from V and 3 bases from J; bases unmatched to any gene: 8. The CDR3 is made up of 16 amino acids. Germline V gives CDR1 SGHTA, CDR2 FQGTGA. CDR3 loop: CASSPGQGGSYNEQFF. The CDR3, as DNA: TGTGCCAGCAGCCCGGGACAGGGAGGGAGCTACAATGAGCAGTTCTTC. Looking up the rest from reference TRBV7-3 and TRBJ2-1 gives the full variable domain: GAGVSQTPSNKVTEKGKYVELRCDPISGHTALYWYRQSLGQGPEFLIYFQGTGAADDSGLPNDRFFAVRPEGSVSTLKIQRTERGDSAVYLCASSPGQGGSYNEQFFGPGTRLTVL.

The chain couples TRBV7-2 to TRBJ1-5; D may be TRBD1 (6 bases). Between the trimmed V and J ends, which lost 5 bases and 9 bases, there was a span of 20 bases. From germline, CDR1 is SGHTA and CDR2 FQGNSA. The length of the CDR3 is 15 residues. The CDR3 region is CASSDVYQGFRPQHF. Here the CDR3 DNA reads TGTGCCAGCAGCGATGTTTACCAGGGGTTTAGGCCCCAGCATTTT.

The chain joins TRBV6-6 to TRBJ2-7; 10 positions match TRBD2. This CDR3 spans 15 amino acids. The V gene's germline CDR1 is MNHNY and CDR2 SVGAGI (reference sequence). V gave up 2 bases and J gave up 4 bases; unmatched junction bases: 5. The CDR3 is CASSYASGSGYEQYF. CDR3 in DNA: TGTGCCAGCAGTTACGCTAGCGGGAGCGGGTACGAGCAGTACTTC.

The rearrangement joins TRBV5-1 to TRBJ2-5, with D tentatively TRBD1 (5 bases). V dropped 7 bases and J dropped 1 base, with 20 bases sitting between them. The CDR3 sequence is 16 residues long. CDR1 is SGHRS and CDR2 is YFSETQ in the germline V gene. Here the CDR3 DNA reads TGCGCCAGCCCGACCCATCTGACAGACGCCCAAGAGACCCAGTACTTC. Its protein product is CASPTHLTDAQETQYF. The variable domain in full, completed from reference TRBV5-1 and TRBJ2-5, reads KAGVTQTPRYLIKTRGQQVTLSCSPISGHRSVSWYQQTPGQGLQFLFEYFSETQRNKGNFPGRFSGRQFSNSRSEMNVSTLELGDSALYLCASPTHLTDAQETQYFGPGTRLLVL.

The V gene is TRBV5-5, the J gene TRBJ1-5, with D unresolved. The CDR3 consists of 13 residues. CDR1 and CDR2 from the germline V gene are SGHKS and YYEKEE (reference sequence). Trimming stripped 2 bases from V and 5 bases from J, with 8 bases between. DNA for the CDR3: TGTGCCAGCAGCTTACTGGCGGATCAGCCCCAGCATTTT. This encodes CASSLLADQPQHF.

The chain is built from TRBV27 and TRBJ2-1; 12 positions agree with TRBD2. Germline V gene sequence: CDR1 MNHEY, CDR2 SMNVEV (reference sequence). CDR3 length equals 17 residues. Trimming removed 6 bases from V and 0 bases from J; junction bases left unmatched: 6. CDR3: CASSGLAGKSSYNEQFF. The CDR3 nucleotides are TGTGCCAGCAGCGGACTAGCGGGGAAGAGCTCCTACAATGAGCAGTTCTTC.

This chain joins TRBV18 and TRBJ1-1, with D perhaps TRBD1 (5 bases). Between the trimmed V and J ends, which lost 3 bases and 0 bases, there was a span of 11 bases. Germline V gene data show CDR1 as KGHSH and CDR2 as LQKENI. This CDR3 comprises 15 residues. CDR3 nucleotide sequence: TGTGCCAGCTCACCTAAGGGGATGATGAACACTGAAGCTTTCTTT. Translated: CASSPKGMMNTEAFF.

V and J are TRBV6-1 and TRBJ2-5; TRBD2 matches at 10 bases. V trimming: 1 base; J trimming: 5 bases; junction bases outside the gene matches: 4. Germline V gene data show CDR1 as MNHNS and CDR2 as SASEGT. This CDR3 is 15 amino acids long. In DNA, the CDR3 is TGTGCCAGCAGTGAAGAACCGGGACTAGCGGAGACCCAGTACTTC. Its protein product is CASSEEPGLAETQYF.

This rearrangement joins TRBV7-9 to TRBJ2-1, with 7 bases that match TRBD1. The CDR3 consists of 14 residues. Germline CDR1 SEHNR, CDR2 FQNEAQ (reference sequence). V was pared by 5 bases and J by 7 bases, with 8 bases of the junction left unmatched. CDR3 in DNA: TGTGCCAGCAGCCCCCCCCCGACAGGGAATGAGCAGTTCTTC. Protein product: CASSPPPTGNEQFF.